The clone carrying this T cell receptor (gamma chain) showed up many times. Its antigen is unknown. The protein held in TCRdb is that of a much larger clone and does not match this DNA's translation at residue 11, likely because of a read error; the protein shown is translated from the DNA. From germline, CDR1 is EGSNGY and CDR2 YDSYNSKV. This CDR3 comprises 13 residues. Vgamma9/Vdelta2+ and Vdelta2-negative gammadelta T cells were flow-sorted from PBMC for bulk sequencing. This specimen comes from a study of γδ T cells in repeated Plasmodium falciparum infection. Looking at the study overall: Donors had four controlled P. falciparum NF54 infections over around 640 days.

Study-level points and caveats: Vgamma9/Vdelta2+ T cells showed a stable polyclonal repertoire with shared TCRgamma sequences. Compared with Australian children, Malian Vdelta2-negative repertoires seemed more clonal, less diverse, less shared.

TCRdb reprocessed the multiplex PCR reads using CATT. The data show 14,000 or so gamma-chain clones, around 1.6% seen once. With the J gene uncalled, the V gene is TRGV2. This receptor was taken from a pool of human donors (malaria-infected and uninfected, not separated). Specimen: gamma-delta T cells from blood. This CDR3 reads CATWDGIYYKELF. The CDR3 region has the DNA TGTGCCACCTGGGACGGAATTTATTATAAGGAACTCTTT.